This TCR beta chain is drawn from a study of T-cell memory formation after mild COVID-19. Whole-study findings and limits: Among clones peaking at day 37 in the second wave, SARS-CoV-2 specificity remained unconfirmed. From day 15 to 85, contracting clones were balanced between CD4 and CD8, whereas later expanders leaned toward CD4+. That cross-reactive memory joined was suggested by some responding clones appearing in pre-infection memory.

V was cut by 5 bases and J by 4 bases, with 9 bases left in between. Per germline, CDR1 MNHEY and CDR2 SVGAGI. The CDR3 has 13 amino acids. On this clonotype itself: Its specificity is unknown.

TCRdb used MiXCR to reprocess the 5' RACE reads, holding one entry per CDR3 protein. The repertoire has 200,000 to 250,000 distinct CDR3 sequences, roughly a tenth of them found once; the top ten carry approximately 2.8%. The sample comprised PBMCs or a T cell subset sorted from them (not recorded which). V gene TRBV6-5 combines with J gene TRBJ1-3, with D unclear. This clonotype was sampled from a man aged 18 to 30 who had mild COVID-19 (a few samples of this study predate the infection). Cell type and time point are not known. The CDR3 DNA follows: TGTGCCAGCAGTCGGACGTCCGGAAACACCATATATTTT. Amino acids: CASSRTSGNTIYF.